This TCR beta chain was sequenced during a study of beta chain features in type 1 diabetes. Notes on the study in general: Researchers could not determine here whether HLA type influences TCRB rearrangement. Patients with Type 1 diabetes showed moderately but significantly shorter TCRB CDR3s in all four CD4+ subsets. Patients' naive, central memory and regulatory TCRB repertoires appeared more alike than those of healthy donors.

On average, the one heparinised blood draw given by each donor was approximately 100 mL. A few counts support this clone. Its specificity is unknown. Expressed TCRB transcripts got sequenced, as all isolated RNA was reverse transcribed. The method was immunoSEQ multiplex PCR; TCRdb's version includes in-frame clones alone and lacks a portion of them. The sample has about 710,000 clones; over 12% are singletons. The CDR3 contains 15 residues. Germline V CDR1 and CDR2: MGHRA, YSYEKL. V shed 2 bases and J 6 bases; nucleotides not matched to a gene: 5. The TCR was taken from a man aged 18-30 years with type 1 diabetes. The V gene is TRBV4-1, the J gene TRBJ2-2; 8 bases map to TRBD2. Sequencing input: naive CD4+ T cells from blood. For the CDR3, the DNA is TGCGCCAGCAGCCAACTTAGCGGGACCCCCGGGGAGCTGTTTTTT. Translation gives CASSQLSGTPGELFF.